Sequencing of this T cell receptor beta chain was carried out in a study of T cells in Graves' hyperthyroidism and ophthalmopathy. Study-level points and caveats: Ophthalmopathy was predicted by the model a median of about 6.5 months ahead of onset.

This clonotype was found a few times. No antigen is known for it. Germline-derived CDR1 and CDR2 are SGDLS and YYNGEE. Trimming at V came to 4 bases and at J to 5 bases, leaving 8 bases not matched to a gene. The CDR3 contains 14 residues. Diagnosis relied on clinical symptoms, serum thyroxine and TRAb, thyroid ultrasound and orbital computed tomography. The investigators amplified TCR beta CDR3 regions from RNA transcripts. HTBI primers were used for first-round RT-PCR of the TCR CDR3. TCRdb ran MiXCR on the multiplex PCR reads and lists one entry per CDR3 protein. The sample holds fewer than 750,000 distinct CDR3 sequences, 46% seen once.

The chain has TRBV9 and TRBJ2-7, with 8 bases that match TRBD2. The sample taken for sequencing was peripheral blood or thyroid tissue (not recorded which). The clonotype was recovered from a woman between 18 and 29 years old with Graves' hyperthyroidism. CDR3 sequence: CASSTSGSVNEQYF. Written as DNA, the CDR3 is TGTGCCAGCAGCACCAGCGGGAGCGTTAACGAGCAGTACTTC. Together with reference TRBV9 and TRBJ2-7, the CDR3 gives the full variable domain: DSGVTQTPKHLITATGQRVTLRCSPRSGDLSVYWYQQSLDQGLQFLIQYYNGEERAKGNILERFSAQQFPDLHSELNLSSLELGDSALYFCASSTSGSVNEQYFGPGTRLTVT.